This T cell receptor (beta chain) was observed in a study of neurological immune-mediated disorders. In germline, CDR1 is SNHLY, CDR2 FYNNEI. V gave up 3 bases and J gave up 7 bases, with 7 bases separating them. This CDR3 is 13 amino acids long. TCRdb reanalysed the 5' RACE reads using MiXCR and keeps one entry per CDR3 protein. This table holds some 87,000 distinct CDR3 sequences, roughly 13% found once. Time point defined: longitudinal time-point 2. This clonotype has ten or more counts. This sequence was found in a female donor with HTLV-1-associated myelopathy (HAM/TSP). This chain links TRBV2 with TRBJ2-6; D unclear. The sample comprised PBMCs. The CDR3 DNA reads TGTGCCAGCAGTGACAGATCCGCCAACGTCCTGACTTTC. It is translated as CASSDRSANVLTF.